This paragraph covers one T cell receptor (beta chain) sequence. The antigen remains unidentified. Germline CDR1 and CDR2: SGDLS and YYNGEE. The CDR3 has 15 residues. J was trimmed by 2 bases and V by 0 bases; bases with no gene match: 4. TCRbeta library preparation incorporated unique molecular identifiers. TCRdb re-derived calls from the PCR reads in MiXCR, one entry per CDR3 protein. Among about 110,000 distinct CDR3 sequences listed, approximately 6.9% were seen once. These data belong to a study of T-cell reconstitution after alpha-beta-depleted transplantation in children. Study-wide results and limits: Surviving thymic progenitors and recipient T cells were the source of high TCRbeta diversity at day 60 in some patients. Newly made T cells mostly supplied T-cell counts and diversity one year after transplant. Two months or so post-transplant, alpha-beta T cells reportedly derived from several hundred expanded graft clones.

The sequenced sample was PBMCs, mostly from graft donor cells, obtained 360 days after TCRalphabeta/CD19-depleted stem cell transplant. The clonotype comes from a male patient between 2 and 10 years old who had a stem cell transplant for acute lymphoblastic leukemia, so the T cells may come from the graft donor. The chain uses TRBV9 and TRBJ2-5; 7 bases agree with TRBD2. CDR3 in amino acids: CASSVALAAQETQYF. CDR3 sequence (DNA): TGTGCCAGCAGCGTAGCGCTAGCGGCGCAAGAGACCCAGTACTTC.